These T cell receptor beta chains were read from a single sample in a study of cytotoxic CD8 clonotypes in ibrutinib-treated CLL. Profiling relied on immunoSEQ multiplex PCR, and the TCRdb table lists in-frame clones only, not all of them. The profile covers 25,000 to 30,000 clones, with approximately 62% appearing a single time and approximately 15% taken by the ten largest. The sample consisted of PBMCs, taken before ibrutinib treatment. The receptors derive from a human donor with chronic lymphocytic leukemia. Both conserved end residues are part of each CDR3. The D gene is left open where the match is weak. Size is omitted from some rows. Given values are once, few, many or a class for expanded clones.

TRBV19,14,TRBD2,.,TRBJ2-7,CASSMGSGGGEQYF,TGTGCCAGTAGTATGGGTAGCGGGGGGGGCGAGCAGTACTTC
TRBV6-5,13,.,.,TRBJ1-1,CASSYGSHGEAFF,TGTGCCAGCAGTTACGGGTCCCACGGTGAAGCTTTCTTT
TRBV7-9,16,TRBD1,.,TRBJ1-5,CASSLHGTGGNQPQHF,TGTGCCAGCAGCTTACACGGGACAGGGGGCAATCAGCCCCAGCATTTT
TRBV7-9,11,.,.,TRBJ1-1,CASSLDHEAFF,TGTGCCAGCAGCTTAGACCATGAAGCTTTCTTT
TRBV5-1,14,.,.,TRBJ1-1,CASSLGGTNTEAFF,TGCGCCAGCAGCTTGGGAGGCACGAACACTGAAGCTTTCTTT
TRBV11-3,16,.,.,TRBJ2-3,CASSLRLIIGTDTQYF,TGTGCCAGCAGCCTCCGACTGATCATTGGGACAGATACGCAGTATTTT
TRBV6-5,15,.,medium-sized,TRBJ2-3,CASSYSGLSTDTQYF,TGTGCCAGCAGTTACTCGGGACTCTCCACAGATACGCAGTATTTT
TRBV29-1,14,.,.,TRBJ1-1,CSVEEDTRGTEAFF,TGCAGCGTTGAAGAAGACACCCGAGGGACTGAAGCTTTCTTT
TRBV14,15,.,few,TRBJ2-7,CASSQYAWSSYEQYF,TGTGCCAGCAGCCAATACGCCTGGAGCTCCTACGAGCAGTACTTC
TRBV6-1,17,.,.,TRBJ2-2,CASSEWRGTGPTGELFF,TGTGCCAGCAGTGAATGGAGAGGAACAGGTCCCACCGGGGAGCTGTTTTTT
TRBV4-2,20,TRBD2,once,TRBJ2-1,CASSPAAGLAGGSSYNEQFF,TGTGCCAGCAGCCCGGCAGCGGGACTAGCGGGGGGCAGCTCCTACAATGAGCAGTTCTTC
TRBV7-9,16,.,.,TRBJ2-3,CASSQHSASSTDTQYF,TGTGCCAGCAGCCAGCACAGTGCCTCTAGCACAGATACGCAGTATTTT
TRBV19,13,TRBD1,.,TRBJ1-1,CASDQGAGTEAFF,TGTGCCAGTGACCAGGGGGCTGGCACTGAAGCTTTCTTT
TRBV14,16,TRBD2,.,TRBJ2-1,CASSTGTSGGAFEQFF,TGTGCCAGCAGCACCGGGACTAGCGGGGGGGCCTTTGAGCAGTTCTTC
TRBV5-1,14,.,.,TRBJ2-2,CASSLVGRTGELFF,TGCGCCAGCAGCTTGGTGGGTCGGACCGGGGAGCTGTTTTTT
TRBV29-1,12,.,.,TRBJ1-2,CSVGRAGYGYTF,TGCAGCGTTGGGAGGGCCGGGTATGGCTACACCTTC
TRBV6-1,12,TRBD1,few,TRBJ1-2,CASRTGYYGYTF,TGTGCCAGCAGGACAGGGTACTATGGCTACACCTTC
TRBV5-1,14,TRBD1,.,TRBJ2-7,CASSPGQGGYEQYF,TGCGCCAGCAGCCCCGGACAGGGCGGTTACGAGCAGTACTTC
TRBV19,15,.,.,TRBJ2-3,CATRRRSQSTDTQYF,TGTGCCACCCGACGAAGATCCCAATCCACAGATACGCAGTATTTT
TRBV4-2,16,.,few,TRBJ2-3,CASSQDLLPRGDTQYF,TGTGCCAGCAGCCAAGATCTGTTACCCCGTGGAGATACGCAGTATTTT
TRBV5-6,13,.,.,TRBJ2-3,CASSLSGPDTQYF,TGTGCCAGCAGCTTGTCTGGGCCCGATACGCAGTATTTT
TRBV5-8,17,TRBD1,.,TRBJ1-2,CASSDASMTGSLYGYTF,TGTGCCAGCAGCGACGCGTCAATGACAGGGTCCCTCTATGGCTACACCTTC
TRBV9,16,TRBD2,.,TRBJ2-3,CASSLPPGLARDTQYF,TGTGCCAGCAGCCTACCCCCGGGACTAGCGAGAGATACGCAGTATTTT
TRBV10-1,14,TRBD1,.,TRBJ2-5,CASSLGQGEETQYF,TGCGCCAGCTCCTTAGGACAGGGAGAAGAGACCCAGTACTTC
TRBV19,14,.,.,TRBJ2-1,CASSSWGPNNEQFF,TGTGCCAGTAGTAGTTGGGGACCCAACAATGAGCAGTTCTTC
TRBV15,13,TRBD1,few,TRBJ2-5,CATSTDRGETQYF,TGTGCCACCAGCACTGACAGGGGAGAGACCCAGTACTTC
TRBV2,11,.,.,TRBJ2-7,CASRVEIEQYF,TGTGCCAGCAGGGTCGAGATCGAGCAGTACTTC
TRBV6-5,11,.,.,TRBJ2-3,CASSYADTQYF,TGTGCCAGCAGTTACGCAGATACGCAGTATTTT
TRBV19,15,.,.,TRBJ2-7,CASSIRVAAPYEQYF,TGTGCCAGTAGTATCCGGGTAGCGGCTCCCTACGAGCAGTACTTC
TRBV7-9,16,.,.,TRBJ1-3,CASSSIGTPSGNTIYF,TGTGCCAGCAGCTCTATCGGGACTCCCTCTGGAAACACCATATATTTT